Listed below are T cell receptor beta chains from one sample, sequenced in a study of Ad26.COV2.S vaccination and SARS-CoV-2 variants. Produced via immunoSEQ multiplex PCR; TCRdb's table is partial and in-frame only. The data contain 350,000 to 400,000 clones, 88% of them singletons. The sequenced sample was peripheral blood, obtained in a trial of Ad26.COV2.S vaccine versus placebo. The receptor source for this set is a person aged 18 to 59 who received the Ad26.COV2.S COVID-19 vaccine or a placebo. Each CDR3 is given with its conserved first and last residue. A D gene is named only where the DNA matches it firmly. Rows give clone size only sometimes, using once, few, many, or a class for an expanded clone.

j_gene | abundance | d_gene | v_gene | CDR3nt | CDR3aa
TRBJ2-7 | . | . | TRBV2 | TGTGCCAGCAGTGCCGGGGGCGCCTACGAGCAGTACTTC | CASSAGGAYEQYF
TRBJ1-5 | . | TRBD1 | TRBV7-2 | TGTGCCAGCAGCTTCGGGACAGCCGATAGCAATCAGCCCCAGCATTTT | CASSFGTADSNQPQHF
TRBJ1-2 | once | . | TRBV20-1 | TGCAGTGCTAGGGGGAGTCATGGCTACACCTTC | CSARGSHGYTF
TRBJ2-2 | . | . | TRBV30 | TGTGCCTGGGAAAGGGGATTGAACACCGGGGAGCTGTTTTTT | CAWERGLNTGELFF
TRBJ2-3 | . | TRBD2 | TRBV10-1 | TGCGCCAGCAGTGAGTCGACTCTGGCGGGGGGGCCGAATACGCAGTATTTT | CASSESTLAGGPNTQYF
TRBJ1-2 | . | TRBD1 | TRBV28 | TGTGCCAGCAGGGCGACAGGGGGCCGGGGCTACACCTTC | CASRATGGRGYTF
TRBJ1-1 | . | TRBD1 | TRBV5-1 | TGCGCCAGCAGCTGGATGCCGGCGGGACAGACTGATCAAGCTTTCTTT | CASSWMPAGQTDQAFF
TRBJ1-2 | . | TRBD1 | TRBV7-9 | TGTGCCAGCAGCCAGGGGGCGGGGTATGGCTACACCTTC | CASSQGAGYGYTF
TRBJ1-1 | . | . | TRBV27 | TGTGCCAGCAGTTTATCCCCAGGACTTCCTATTGAAGCTTTCTTT | CASSLSPGLPIEAFF
TRBJ2-7 | . | . | TRBV18 | TGTGCCAGCTCACCACCAACTACCTACGAGCAGTACTTC | CASSPPTTYEQYF
TRBJ1-5 | . | . | TRBV27 | TGTGCCAGCAGTTTCCCCTTTCAGCCCCAGCATTTT | CASSFPFQPQHF
TRBJ2-7 | few | TRBD2 | TRBV6-5 | TGTGCCAGCAGAGCGGGGACTAGGGGCGGCGAGCAGTACTTC | CASRAGTRGGEQYF
TRBJ2-1 | . | TRBD2 | TRBV20-1 | TGCAGTGCTAGTCAGCCGGGACTAGTGAGCTCCTACAATGAGCAGTTCTTC | CSASQPGLVSSYNEQFF
TRBJ1-1 | . | TRBD1 | TRBV12-3/TRBV12-4 | TGTGCCAGCAGGGACGACAGGGCCACTGAAGCTTTCTTT | CASRDDRATEAFF
TRBJ2-3 | . | TRBD2 | TRBV13 | TGTGCCAGCAGCTCCCGGCACGCGGGGGTCGGATCGCAGTATTTT | CASSSRHAGVGSQYF
TRBJ1-1 | once | . | TRBV23-1 | TGCGCCAGCAGTCAATTATACACAGGATTTCACACTGAAGCTTTCTTT | CASSQLYTGFHTEAFF
TRBJ1-5 | . | . | TRBV6-5 | TGTGCCAGCAGTTACGGACATAGCAATCAGCCCCAGCATTTT | CASSYGHSNQPQHF
TRBJ1-1 | . | . | TRBV29-1 | TGCAGCGTTGACGAAAGGGTGAACACTGAAGCTTTCTTT | CSVDERVNTEAFF
TRBJ1-2 | . | TRBD1 | TRBV12-3/TRBV12-4 | TGTGCCAGCAGGAGACAGGGAGGCGGCTACACCTTC | CASRRQGGGYTF
TRBJ1-2 | few | . | TRBV7-2 | TGTGCCAGCAGCCCAGATACCACCTATGTCAACTATGGCTACACCTTC | CASSPDTTYVNYGYTF
TRBJ2-7 | . | . | TRBV5-1 | TGCGCCAGCAGCTTGGGGAGCCGTAGCGAGCAGTACTTC | CASSLGSRSEQYF
TRBJ1-1 | . | . | TRBV7-8 | TGTGCCAGCAGCGCCCGAATCTATAAAACTGAAGCTTTCTTT | CASSARIYKTEAFF
TRBJ2-7 | . | TRBD1 | TRBV5-1 | TGCGCCAGCAGCTTAAGGACAGGGGGCTACGAGCAGTACTTC | CASSLRTGGYEQYF
TRBJ1-1 | . | . | TRBV9 | TGTGCCAGCAGCAAAAAAGGGGGGGGTTTTCCCGAAGCTTTCTTT | CASSKKGGGFPEAFF
TRBJ1-5 | . | . | TRBV18 | TGTGCCAGCTCACCAGCGGGGGTAATGGGGAATCAGCCCCAGCATTTT | CASSPAGVMGNQPQHF
TRBJ1-1 | . | . | TRBV7-2 | TGTGCCAGCAGCTTATACCTTGAGGGGGACACTGAAGCTTTCTTT | CASSLYLEGDTEAFF
TRBJ1-4 | . | TRBD1 | TRBV3-1/TRBV3-2 | TGTGCCAGCAGCCAACGTGCAGGGGGACCAGAAAAACTGTTTTTT | CASSQRAGGPEKLFF
TRBJ2-5 | . | TRBD1 | TRBV5-4 | TGTGCCAGCAGCTTGAGGACAGGTGAAGAGACCCAGTACTTC | CASSLRTGEETQYF
TRBJ1-1 | few | TRBD1 | TRBV5-1 | TGCGCCAGCAGCTGGACAGGGGCTAACACTGAAGCTTTCTTT | CASSWTGANTEAFF
TRBJ2-1 | . | TRBD2 | TRBV2 | TGTGCCAGCAGAGGACTAGCGGGGGGTGTCAGGGCGCAGTTCTTC | CASRGLAGGVRAQFF
TRBJ2-3 | . | TRBD2 | TRBV3-1/TRBV3-2 | TGTGCCAGCAGCCAGTACAGCGGGGGTTCAACAGATACGCAGTATTTT | CASSQYSGGSTDTQYF
TRBJ1-5 | . | . | TRBV2 | TGTGCCAGCAGAGGACAGCTTTATCAGCCCCAGCATTTT | CASRGQLYQPQHF
TRBJ2-4 | . | . | TRBV27 | TGTGCCAGCAGTTTATCGATAGGGCGTAACGCCAAAAACATTCAGTACTTC | CASSLSIGRNAKNIQYF
TRBJ2-1 | . | . | TRBV5-6 | TGTGCCAGCAGCCCCTTCCCCTCTAATGAGCAGTTCTTC | CASSPFPSNEQFF
TRBJ2-5 | . | TRBD2 | TRBV6-6 | TGTGCCAGCAGTCCAACCAACTCCCAAATAGCGGGGGGGCGTGAGACCCAGTACTTC | CASSPTNSQIAGGRETQYF
TRBJ1-5 | . | . | TRBV30 | TGTGCCTGGACTCAGGGATGGGATCAGCCCCAGCATTTT | CAWTQGWDQPQHF
TRBJ2-5 | . | . | TRBV6-2/TRBV6-3 | TGTGCCAGCAGTTACTCGAGGGACCCAACGCGCCCAGAGACCCAGTACTTC | CASSYSRDPTRPETQYF
TRBJ1-4 | . | . | TRBV27 | TGTGCCAGCAGTCGCTTGGGGGGGCGCCCTAATGAAAAACTGTTTTTT | CASSRLGGRPNEKLFF
TRBJ1-6 | . | . | TRBV6-5 | TGTGCCAGCACGGTAAGGGGCTATAATTCACCCCTCCACTTT | CASTVRGYNSPLHF
TRBJ2-2 | . | . | TRBV7-2 | TGTGCCAGCAGCCCCGCCAAGGCACGGAACACCGGGGAGCTGTTTTTT | CASSPAKARNTGELFF
TRBJ1-3 | . | . | TRBV19 | TGTGCCAGCCTTCCCGGCCCAGCCTTCTCTGGAAACACCATATATTTT | CASLPGPAFSGNTIYF
TRBJ1-1 | . | . | TRBV6-5 | TGTGCCAGCAGCACCGGACAGTCCAACGAAGCTTTCTTT | CASSTGQSNEAFF
TRBJ2-1 | . | . | TRBV7-9 | TGTGCCAGCAGCTCGACATGGGCCTTGGGAGGCAATGAGCAGTTCTTC | CASSSTWALGGNEQFF
TRBJ1-5 | . | . | TRBV12-3/TRBV12-4 | TGTGCCAGCAGGGCAGCGGGGCGTCAGCCCCAGCATTTT | CASRAAGRQPQHF